These 2 T cell receptor beta chains were sequenced from one sample in a study of glioma-infiltrating T cells. The iRepertoire nested amplicon-rescue multiplex PCR amplified TCR alpha and beta CDR3s from RNA. One entry per CDR3 protein, called by TCRdb with MiXCR from the multiplex PCR reads. The sample holds tens of thousands of distinct CDR3 sequences, about 25% seen once. The sequencing input was glioma tissue, nonneoplastic brain tissue, or PBMCs (not recorded which). The receptors shown here come from a human donor with low-grade glioma or glioblastoma, undergoing nonglioma brain surgery, or in good health (not recorded which).

This clonotype was found many times. The chain recombines TRBV12-3 or TRBV12-4 with TRBJ2-3; 7 bases are a match to TRBD2. The length of the CDR3 is 10 residues. The junction had 3 bases not matched to a gene; V was cut back by 10 bases and J by 8 bases. CDR3 DNA: TGTGCCACCGGGGAGGGTACGCAGTATTTT. It yields the protein CATGEGTQYF.

The V and J genes are TRBV11-2 and TRBJ1-1; unclear D gene. The CDR3 is made up of 15 amino acids. The V gene's germline CDR1 is SGHAT and CDR2 FQNNGV. The germline V and J ends were trimmed by 0 bases and 2 bases, with 10 bases remaining between them. The CDR3 is CASSLDARPNTEAFF. For the CDR3, the DNA is TGTGCCAGCAGCTTAGACGCCAGGCCCAACACTGAAGCTTTCTTT.